This entry lists 14 T cell receptor beta chains sequenced from one sample in a study of beta chain features in type 1 diabetes (dated by TCRdb to between 2018 and 2020). The library was built by means of the immunoSEQ multiplex PCR assay. The entire isolated RNA was reverse transcribed using the High Capacity cDNA Reverse Transcription Kit, and thus expressed TCRB transcripts were sequenced. In its TCRdb copy, this immuneACCESS table keeps in-frame sequences only and misses some clones. Where compared with another copy, unresolved V genes explain less than half of these, and the others have no known cause. This sample has just over 600,000 clones in its table, and roughly a sixth of those were observed once. The leading ten clones occupy approximately 0.087% of the sample. The sample was naive CD4+ T cells from blood. The meaning of the sample's cell subset or site label: true naive CD4+ T cells. Source of these receptors: a man between 18 and 29 years old in good health.

This clone showed up just a few times. The chain joins TRBV6-6 to TRBJ1-6; 7 bases fit TRBD1. The ends lost 8 bases at V and 7 bases at J; junction bases unmatched: 8. CDR1 and CDR2 from the germline V gene are MNHNY and SVGAGI (reference sequence). The CDR3 runs 14 residues. This chain's CDR3 is CASSWTGQNSPLHF. DNA of the CDR3: TGTGCCAGCTCGTGGACAGGCCAAAATTCACCCCTCCACTTT.

This clone was seen a handful of times. J is TRBJ2-7 and V is TRBV19, with D possibly matching TRBD2 (6 bases). Germline CDR1 LNHDA, CDR2 SQIVND (reference sequence). The length of the CDR3 is 13 residues. The V end lost 4 bases, the J end lost 6 bases, and 13 bases lay between the germline ends. CDR3 nucleotide sequence: TGTGCCAGTAGTAACGAGACTAGTTTCGAGCAGTACTTC. It codes for CASSNETSFEQYF.

The chain carries TRBV4-3 and TRBJ1-5; 8 bases match TRBD1. Germline assignment: CDR1 LGHNA and CDR2 YSLEER. The CDR3 has 13 residues. V was pared by 4 bases and J by 6 bases, with 2 bases of the junction left unmatched. CDR3 coding DNA: TGCGCCAGCAGCCCGGACAGGGCTCAGCCCCAGCATTTT. It encodes CASSPDRAQPQHF.

The sample holds one count of this clone. V is TRBV19 and J is TRBJ1-1, with 7 bases fitting TRBD1. Germline values: CDR1 LNHDA, CDR2 SQIVND (reference sequence). The CDR3 is 14 residues long. J was trimmed by 8 bases and V by 4 bases; bases with no gene match: 10. The CDR3, as DNA: TGTGCCAGTAGTACGGTGCACAGGGGTATGGAAGCTTTCTTT. Protein product: CASSTVHRGMEAFF. Full variable domain (missing parts from reference TRBV19 and TRBJ1-1): DGGITQSPKYLFRKEGQNVTLSCEQNLNHDAMYWYRQDPGQGLRLIYYSQIVNDFQKGDIAEGYSVSREKKESFPLTVTSAQKNPTAFYLCASSTVHRGMEAFFGQGTRLTVV.

This clone showed up just a few times. This chain joins TRBV11-2 and TRBJ2-5; TRBD1 matches at 9 bases. Looked up from germline, CDR1 is SGHAT and CDR2 is FQNNGV. The length of the CDR3 is 16 residues. J gave up 5 bases and V 1 base, and 8 bases lay outside the gene matches. The CDR3 spells CASSLGPGQGQETQYF. The CDR3 bases are TGTGCCAGCAGCTTAGGCCCGGGACAGGGTCAGGAGACCCAGTACTTC.

This clone was observed a handful of times. For the CDR3, the DNA is TGTGCCTGGAGCGCCCAACACAGGGCCGAGCAGTACTTC. This sequence encodes CAWSAQHRAEQYF. V usage is TRBV30 and J usage is TRBJ2-7; the D gene is possibly TRBD1 (6 bases). The V gene's germline CDR1 is GTSNPN and CDR2 SVGIG (reference sequence). V was shortened by 3 bases and J by 6 bases, with 15 bases between the two germline ends. The CDR3 sequence is 13 residues long.

This clone was detected only a few times. The DNA for the CDR3 is TGTGCCAGCAGGGTGGACAGGGGGATAGTATACGAGCAGTACTTC. Its protein is CASRVDRGIVYEQYF. The chain uses TRBV5-4 and TRBJ2-7; 10 nucleotides align to TRBD1. V was pared by 5 bases and J by 4 bases, with 9 bases of the junction left unmatched. This CDR3 is built from 15 residues. Germline loops: CDR1 SGHNT, CDR2 YYREEE (reference sequence). Combining the CDR3 with reference TRBV5-4 and TRBJ2-7 gives the whole variable domain ETGVTQSPTHLIKTRGQQVTLRCSSQSGHNTVSWYQQALGQGPQFIFQYYREEENGRGNFPPRFSGLQFPNYSSELNVNALELDDSALYLCASRVDRGIVYEQYFGPGTRLTVT.

The chain joins TRBV4-2 to TRBJ1-1; D gene ambiguous. CDR1 is LGHNA and CDR2 is YNFKEQ in the germline V gene. The CDR3 length is 15 residues. The V gene lost 4 bases and the J gene lost 1 base, with 13 bases spanning the gap. In DNA form, the CDR3 reads TGTGCCAGCAGCCTCACAGTGTGGCGGAACACTGAAGCTTTCTTT. Protein: CASSLTVWRNTEAFF.

The rearrangement uses TRBV5-4 and TRBJ2-7; no clear D gene. Germline assignment: CDR1 SGHNT and CDR2 YYREEE (reference sequence). The CDR3 covers 13 residues. The ends were cut back, 4 bases at V and 3 bases at J, with 11 bases in the middle. The chain's CDR3 is CASSPRSDYEQYF. DNA for the CDR3: TGTGCCAGCAGCCCAAGGTCGGACTACGAGCAGTACTTC. The whole variable domain, remainder taken from reference TRBV5-4 and TRBJ2-7, is ETGVTQSPTHLIKTRGQQVTLRCSSQSGHNTVSWYQQALGQGPQFIFQYYREEENGRGNFPPRFSGLQFPNYSSELNVNALELDDSALYLCASSPRSDYEQYFGPGTRLTVT.

This clone was seen only a few times. The J gene is TRBJ2-1, the V gene TRBV7-9; no clear D. CDR1 is SEHNR and CDR2 is FQNEAQ in the germline V gene (reference sequence). V dropped 5 bases and J dropped 8 bases, with 10 bases sitting between them. This CDR3 comprises 12 residues. Here the CDR3 DNA reads TGTGCCAGCAGCCCCCGTTTGGATGAGCAGTTCTTC. Protein sequence: CASSPRLDEQFF.

The chain recombines TRBV7-6 with TRBJ2-5; D uncertain. The germline gives CDR1 SGHVS, CDR2 FNYEAQ. V was pared by 4 bases and J by 5 bases, with 5 bases between. This CDR3 has 11 amino acids. The CDR3, as DNA: TGTGCCAGCAGCTCCAGCGAGACCCAGTACTTC. This sequence encodes CASSSSETQYF.

In its sample, this clone was seen a few times. The rearrangement uses TRBV28 and TRBJ1-2, with D perhaps TRBD1 (6 bases). This CDR3 region has 13 residues. The germline CDR1 and CDR2 sequences are MDHEN and SYDVKM. Between the trimmed V and J ends, which lost 4 bases and 4 bases, there was a span of 10 bases. The CDR3 bases are TGTGCCAGCAGTTACGGACAGATCTATGGCTACACCTTC. Protein sequence: CASSYGQIYGYTF.

Worth noting for this clone: Other DNA sequences in this sample translate to the same CDR3. The chain combines TRBV30 with TRBJ1-5, with D unclear. Germline CDR1 reads GTSNPN; CDR2 reads SVGIG (reference sequence). The V and J ends lost 2 bases and 1 base respectively, with 6 bases between them. The CDR3 runs to 13 residues. CDR3 nucleotides: TGTGCCTGGAGTTTGGGGAGCAATCAGCCCCAGCATTTT. It specifies CAWSLGSNQPQHF.

The chain employs TRBV6-1 and TRBJ2-7, with D perhaps matching TRBD2 (6 bases). Germline CDR1 MNHNS, CDR2 SASEGT. CDR3 length: 15 residues. The V and J ends lost 4 bases and 3 bases respectively, with 16 bases between them. The DNA for the CDR3 is TGTGCCAGCAGTGCCACGGGACTTCTGATCTACGAGCAGTACTTC. Translation gives CASSATGLLIYEQYF.